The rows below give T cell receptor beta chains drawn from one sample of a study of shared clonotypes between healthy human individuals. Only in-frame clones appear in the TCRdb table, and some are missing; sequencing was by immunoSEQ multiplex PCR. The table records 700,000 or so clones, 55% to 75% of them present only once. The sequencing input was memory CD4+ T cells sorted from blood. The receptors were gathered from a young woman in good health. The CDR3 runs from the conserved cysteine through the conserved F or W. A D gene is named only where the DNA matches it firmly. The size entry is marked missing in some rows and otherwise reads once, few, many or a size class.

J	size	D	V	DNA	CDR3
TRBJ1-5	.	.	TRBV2	TGTGCCAGCAGCCGAGGGACGGGGGCCAATCAGCCCCAGCATTTT	CASSRGTGANQPQHF
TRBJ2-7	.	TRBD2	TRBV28	TGTGCCAGCAGTTCCGGGACTAGCGGGAGGGCTTCTGAGCAGTACTTC	CASSSGTSGRASEQYF
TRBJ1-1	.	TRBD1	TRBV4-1	TGCGCCAGCAGCCAAGATGCCTACAGGGGGCAAACTGAAGCTTTCTTT	CASSQDAYRGQTEAFF
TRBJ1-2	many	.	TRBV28	TGTGCCACCCACCCATCGACAGCCATCTATGGCTACACCTTC	CATHPSTAIYGYTF
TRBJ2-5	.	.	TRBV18	TGTGCCAGCTCACCACCATCTACCTCCGAGACCCAGTACTTC	CASSPPSTSETQYF
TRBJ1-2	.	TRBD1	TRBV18	TGTGCCAGCCGTGAGACAGGGGGGTATGGCTACACCTTC	CASRETGGYGYTF
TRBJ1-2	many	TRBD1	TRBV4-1	TGCGCCAGCAGCCAAGCGGGACAGCGGACTTATGGCTACACCTTC	CASSQAGQRTYGYTF
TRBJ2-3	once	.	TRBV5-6	TGTGCCAGCAGCTGGGACACCACAGATACGCAGTATTTT	CASSWDTTDTQYF
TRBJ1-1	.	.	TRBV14	TGTGCCAGCAGTCGAACAGGGAGGAGTGGAGGAACTGAAGCTTTCTTT	CASSRTGRSGGTEAFF
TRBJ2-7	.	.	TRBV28	TGTGCCAGCAGTTTCAATTTGGGCAAGGGTAAGGACGAGCAGTACTTC	CASSFNLGKGKDEQYF
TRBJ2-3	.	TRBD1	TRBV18	TGTGCCAGCTCACTCATTTGGGACAGCCAGAGCCCCACAGATACGCAGTATTTT	CASSLIWDSQSPTDTQYF
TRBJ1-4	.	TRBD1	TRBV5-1	TGCGCCAGCAGGCCGGGACAGTCACATGAAAAACTGTTTTTT	CASRPGQSHEKLFF
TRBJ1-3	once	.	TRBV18	TGTGCCAGCTCACCAGCTGCCTTGACAGTTGGAAACACCATATATTTT	CASSPAALTVGNTIYF
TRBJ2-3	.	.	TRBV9	TGTGCCAGCAGCGTAGGTGGGCGAGATACGCAGTATTTT	CASSVGGRDTQYF
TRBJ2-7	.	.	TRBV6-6	TGTGCCAGCAGTACGACTTACGAGCAGTACTTC	CASSTTYEQYF
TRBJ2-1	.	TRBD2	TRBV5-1	TGCGCCAGCAGCTTTACGGCTAGCGGCTACAACAATGAGCAGTTCTTC	CASSFTASGYNNEQFF
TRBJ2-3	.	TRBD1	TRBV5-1	TGCGCCAGCAGCTTTGGGACAGGAGCGAATACGCAGTATTTT	CASSFGTGANTQYF